This T cell receptor beta chain came from a study of shared clonotypes between healthy human individuals. Healthy HIV-negative adults without recent acute infections or vaccinations served as donors. CDR3 length: 13 amino acids. V lost 2 bases and J lost 3, with 8 bases in between. Looked up from germline, CDR1 is MNHNS and CDR2 is SASEGT. About this clone itself: Distinct nucleotide sequences in the sample also encode this CDR3.

For each subset, genomic DNA was distributed in equal portions over several immunoSEQ plates. Some clones are missing from TCRdb's copy, which holds only in-frame ones; the method was immunoSEQ multiplex PCR. The profile shows approximately 2.3 million clones, approximately 95% of them singletons. This chain uses TRBV6-1 with TRBJ2-7, with D possibly TRBD2 on 6 matching bases. This receptor was taken from a man in his late teens or twenties in good health. Some clones in this sample may be carry-over from other donors' samples. The sample comprised naive CD4+ T cells from PBMCs. The subset here: CD45RA+ positively selected. The CDR3, as DNA: TGTGCCAGCAGTGAACGGGAGAGCTACGAGCAGTACTTC. This codes for CASSERESYEQYF.